This TCR beta chain was obtained from a study of T cell responses to AZD1222 COVID-19 vaccine. In regard to this clone: Its antigen is unknown.

This CDR3 has 11 amino acids. CDR1 is ENHRY and CDR2 is SYGVKD in the germline V gene. V dropped 5 bases and J dropped 5 bases, with 6 bases sitting between them. Study conclusions and caveats: Mostly white British, mostly female donors; authors suggested clonal diversity may be underestimated.

The repertoire was sequenced with immunoSEQ multiplex PCR; TCRdb's copy has only in-frame clones and lacks some. The sample lists under 70,000 clones; approximately 88% were seen once. The sequence derives from an adult who received the AZD1222 COVID-19 vaccine. J is TRBJ1-1 and V is TRBV10-3; no firm D call. The starting material was peripheral blood, obtained 28 days after the second AZD1222 dose. CDR3 protein: CAISRNTEAFF. The CDR3 DNA reads TGTGCCATCAGTAGGAATACTGAAGCTTTCTTT.